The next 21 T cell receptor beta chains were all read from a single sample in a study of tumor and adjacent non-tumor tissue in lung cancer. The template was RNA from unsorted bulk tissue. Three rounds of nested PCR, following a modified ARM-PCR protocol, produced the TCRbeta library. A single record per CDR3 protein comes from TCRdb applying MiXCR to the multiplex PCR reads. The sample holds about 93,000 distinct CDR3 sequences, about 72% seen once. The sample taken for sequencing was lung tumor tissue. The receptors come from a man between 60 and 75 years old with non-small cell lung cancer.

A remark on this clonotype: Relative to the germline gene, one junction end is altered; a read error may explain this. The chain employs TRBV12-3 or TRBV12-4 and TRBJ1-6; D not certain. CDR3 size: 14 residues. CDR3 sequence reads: CASSFGLRDSPPHF. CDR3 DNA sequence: TGTGCCAGCAGTTTTGGGTTGCGGGATTCACCCCCCCACTTT.

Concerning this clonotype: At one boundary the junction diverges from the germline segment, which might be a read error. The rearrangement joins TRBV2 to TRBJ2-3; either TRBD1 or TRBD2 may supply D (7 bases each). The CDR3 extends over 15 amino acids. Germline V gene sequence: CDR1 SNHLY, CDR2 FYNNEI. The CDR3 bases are TGTGCCAGCAGTAAACTAGCGTCAGGGACAGATACGCATTATTTT. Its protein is CASSKLASGTDTHYF.

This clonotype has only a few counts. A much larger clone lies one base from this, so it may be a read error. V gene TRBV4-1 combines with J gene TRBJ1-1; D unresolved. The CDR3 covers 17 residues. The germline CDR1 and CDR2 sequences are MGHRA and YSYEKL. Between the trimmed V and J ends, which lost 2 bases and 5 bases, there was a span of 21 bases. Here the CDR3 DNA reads TGCGCCAGCAGCCAACAAAGGAGAGGGAAAAAAGTGACTGAAGCTTTCTTT. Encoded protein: CASSQQRRGKKVTEAFF.

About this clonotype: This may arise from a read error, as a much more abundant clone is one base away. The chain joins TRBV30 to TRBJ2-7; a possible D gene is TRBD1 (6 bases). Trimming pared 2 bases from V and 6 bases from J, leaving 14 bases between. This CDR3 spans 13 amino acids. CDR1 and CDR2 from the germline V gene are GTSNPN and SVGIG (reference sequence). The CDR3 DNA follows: TGTGCCTGGAGTACCTCTCCGACAGGCGAGCAGTACTTC. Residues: CAWSTSPTGEQYF.

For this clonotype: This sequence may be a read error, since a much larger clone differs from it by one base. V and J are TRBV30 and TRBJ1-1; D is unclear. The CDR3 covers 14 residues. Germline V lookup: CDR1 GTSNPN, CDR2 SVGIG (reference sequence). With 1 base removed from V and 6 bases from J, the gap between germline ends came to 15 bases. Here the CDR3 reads CAWSDSLSSAEAFF. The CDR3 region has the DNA TGTGCCTGGAGTGACAGCCTCTCCAGCGCTGAAGCTTTCTTT.

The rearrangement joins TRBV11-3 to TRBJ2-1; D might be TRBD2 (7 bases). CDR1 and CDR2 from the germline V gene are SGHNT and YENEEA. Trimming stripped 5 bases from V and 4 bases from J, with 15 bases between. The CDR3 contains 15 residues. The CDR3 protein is CASSPLGGPYNEQFF. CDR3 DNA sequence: TGTGCCAGCAGCCCACTGGGGGGGCCATACAATGAGCAGTTCTTC. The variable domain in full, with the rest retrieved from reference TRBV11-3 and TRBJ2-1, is EAGVVQSPRYKIIEKKQPVAFWCNPISGHNTLYWYLQNLGQGPELLIRYENEEAVDDSQLPKDRFSAERLKGVDSTLKIQPAELGDSAVYLCASSPLGGPYNEQFFGPGTRLTVL.

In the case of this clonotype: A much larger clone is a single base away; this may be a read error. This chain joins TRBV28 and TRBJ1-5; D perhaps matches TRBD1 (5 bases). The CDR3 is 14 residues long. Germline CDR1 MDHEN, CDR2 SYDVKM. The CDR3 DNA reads TGTGCCAGCTGGACTGGGGGGTTCAGTCAGTCCCAGCATTTT. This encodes CASWTGGFSQSQHF. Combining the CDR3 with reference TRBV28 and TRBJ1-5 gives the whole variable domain DVKVTQSSRYLVKRTGEKVFLECVQDMDHENMFWYRQDPGLGLRLIYFSYDVKMKEKGDIPEGYSVSREKKERFSLILESASTNQTSMYLCASWTGGFSQSQHFGDGTRLSIL.

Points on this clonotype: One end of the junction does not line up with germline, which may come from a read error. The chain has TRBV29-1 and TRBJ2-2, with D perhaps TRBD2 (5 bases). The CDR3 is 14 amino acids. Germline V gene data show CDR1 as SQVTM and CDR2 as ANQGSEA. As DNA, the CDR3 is TGCAGGGTTGAAGGGCCAGCGGACACCGGGGAGCTGTTTTTT. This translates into CRVEGPADTGELFF.

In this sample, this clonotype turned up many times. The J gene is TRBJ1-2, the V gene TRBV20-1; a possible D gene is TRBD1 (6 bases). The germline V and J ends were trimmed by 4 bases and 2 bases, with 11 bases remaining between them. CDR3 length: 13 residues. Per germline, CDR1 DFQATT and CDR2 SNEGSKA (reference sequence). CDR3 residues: CSANLGGNYGYTF. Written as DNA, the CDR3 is TGCAGTGCTAACTTAGGGGGGAACTATGGCTACACCTTC.

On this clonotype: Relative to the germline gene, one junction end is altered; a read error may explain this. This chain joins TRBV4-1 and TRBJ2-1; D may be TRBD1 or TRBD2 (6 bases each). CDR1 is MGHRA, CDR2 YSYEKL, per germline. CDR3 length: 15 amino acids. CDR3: CASNQERGAYNEQFF. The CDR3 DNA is TGCGCCAGCAACCAAGAGAGGGGGGCATACAATGAGCAGTTCTTC.

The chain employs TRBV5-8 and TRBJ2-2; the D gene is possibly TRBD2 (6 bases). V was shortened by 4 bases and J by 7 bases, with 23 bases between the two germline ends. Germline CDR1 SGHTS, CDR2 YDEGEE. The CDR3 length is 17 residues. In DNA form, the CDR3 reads TGTGCCAGCAGCCCCGCGGTTGGAGGGGCGTGTATCGGGGAGCTGTTTTTT. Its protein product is CASSPAVGGACIGELFF.

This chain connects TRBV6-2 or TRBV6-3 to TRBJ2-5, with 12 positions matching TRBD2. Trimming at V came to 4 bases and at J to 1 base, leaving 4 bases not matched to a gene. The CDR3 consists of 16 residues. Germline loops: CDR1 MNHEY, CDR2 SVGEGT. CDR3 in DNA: TGTGCCAGCAGTTCAGGACTAGCGGGGCTCCAAGAGACCCAGTACTTC. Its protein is CASSSGLAGLQETQYF.

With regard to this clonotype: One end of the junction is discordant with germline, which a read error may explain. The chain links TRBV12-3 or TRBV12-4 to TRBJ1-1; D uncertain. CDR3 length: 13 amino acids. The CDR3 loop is CTSSLKGNTEAFF. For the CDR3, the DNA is TGTACCAGCAGCCTTAAGGGGAACACTGAAGCTTTCTTT.

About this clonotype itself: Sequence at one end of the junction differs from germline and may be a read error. CDR3 protein: CASSSLSGCAEQLF. The DNA for the CDR3 is TGTGCCAGCAGTTCTCTATCAGGGTGTGCTGAGCAGTTATTC. This chain connects TRBV6-6 to TRBJ2-1, with a tentative D call TRBD1 (5 bases). Per germline, CDR1 MNHNY and CDR2 SVGAGI (reference sequence). The CDR3 loop spans 14 amino acids.

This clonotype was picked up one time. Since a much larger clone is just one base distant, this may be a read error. The CDR3 nucleotides read TGCGCCAGCAGCGCGAGGACAGGGTCCTCCACTGAAGCTTTCTTT. Its protein is CASSARTGSSTEAFF. The chain employs TRBV5-1 and TRBJ1-1, with 8 bases identical to TRBD1. The germline CDR1 and CDR2 sequences are SGHRS and YFSETQ. Trimming removed 4 bases from V and 4 bases from J; junction bases left unmatched: 9. This CDR3 has 15 residues.

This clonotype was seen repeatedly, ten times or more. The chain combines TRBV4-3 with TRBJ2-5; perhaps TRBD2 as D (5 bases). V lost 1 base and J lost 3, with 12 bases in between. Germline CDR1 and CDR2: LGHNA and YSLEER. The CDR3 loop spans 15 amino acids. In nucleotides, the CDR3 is TGCGCCAGCAGCCAAGGGGATTCGCGGGAAGAGACCCAGTACTTC. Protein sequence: CASSQGDSREETQYF.

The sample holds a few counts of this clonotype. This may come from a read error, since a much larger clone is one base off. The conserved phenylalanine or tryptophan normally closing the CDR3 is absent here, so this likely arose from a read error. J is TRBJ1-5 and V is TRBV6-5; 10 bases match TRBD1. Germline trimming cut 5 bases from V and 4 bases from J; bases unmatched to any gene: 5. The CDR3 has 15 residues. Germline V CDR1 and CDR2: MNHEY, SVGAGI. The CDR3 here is CASSMDRGGNQPQHS. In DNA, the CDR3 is TGTGCCAGCAGTATGGACAGGGGGGGGAATCAGCCCCAGCATTCT.

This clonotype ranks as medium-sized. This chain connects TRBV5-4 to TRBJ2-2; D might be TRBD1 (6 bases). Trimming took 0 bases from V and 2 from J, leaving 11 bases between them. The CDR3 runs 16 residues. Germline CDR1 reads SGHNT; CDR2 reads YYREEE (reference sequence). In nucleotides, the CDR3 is TGTGCCAGCAGCTTGGAGGCAGGGGCAAACACCGGGGAGCTGTTTTTT. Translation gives CASSLEAGANTGELFF.

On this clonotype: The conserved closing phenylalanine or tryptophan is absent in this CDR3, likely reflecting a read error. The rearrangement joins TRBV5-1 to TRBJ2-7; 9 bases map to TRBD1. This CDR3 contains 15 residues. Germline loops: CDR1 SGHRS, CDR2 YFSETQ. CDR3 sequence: CASSSSGTGLYKQYS. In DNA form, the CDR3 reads TGCGCCAGCAGCTCATCCGGGACAGGGCTCTACAAGCAGTACTCC.

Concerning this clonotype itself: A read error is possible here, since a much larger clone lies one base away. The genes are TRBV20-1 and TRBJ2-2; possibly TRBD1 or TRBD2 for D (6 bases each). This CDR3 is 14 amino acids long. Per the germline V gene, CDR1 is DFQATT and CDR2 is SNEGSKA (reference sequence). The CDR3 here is CRAAEGEYVGELFF. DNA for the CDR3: TGCCGTGCCGCGGAGGGGGAGTATGTCGGGGAGCTGTTTTTT.

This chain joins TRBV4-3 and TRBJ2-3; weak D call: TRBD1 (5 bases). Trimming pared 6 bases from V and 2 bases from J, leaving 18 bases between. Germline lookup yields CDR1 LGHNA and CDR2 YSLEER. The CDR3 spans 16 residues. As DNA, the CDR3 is TGCGCCAGCAGGCCCCGACCCGAAGGGGACACAGATACGCAGTATTTT. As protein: CASRPRPEGDTDTQYF.